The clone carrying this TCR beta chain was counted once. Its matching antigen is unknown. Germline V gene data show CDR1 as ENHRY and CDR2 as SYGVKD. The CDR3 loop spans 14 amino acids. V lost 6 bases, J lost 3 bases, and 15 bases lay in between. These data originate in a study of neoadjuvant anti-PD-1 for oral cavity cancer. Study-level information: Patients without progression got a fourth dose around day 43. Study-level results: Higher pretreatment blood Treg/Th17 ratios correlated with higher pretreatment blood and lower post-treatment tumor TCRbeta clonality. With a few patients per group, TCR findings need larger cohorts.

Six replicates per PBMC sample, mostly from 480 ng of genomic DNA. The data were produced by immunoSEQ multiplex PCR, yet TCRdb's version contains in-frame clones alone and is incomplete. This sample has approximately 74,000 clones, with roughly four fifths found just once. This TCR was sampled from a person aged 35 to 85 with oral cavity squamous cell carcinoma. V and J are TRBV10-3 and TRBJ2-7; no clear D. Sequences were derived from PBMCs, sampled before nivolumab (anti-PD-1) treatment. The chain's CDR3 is CAIRYSDVYYEQYF. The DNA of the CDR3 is TGTGCCATCAGGTACTCGGACGTGTACTACGAGCAGTACTTC.